The 3 T cell receptor beta chains below were found in one sample sequenced in a study of read filtering for tumor transcriptome and immune sequencing. From approximately 400 ng of RNA, a library with molecular barcoded alpha/delta and beta/gamma adaptors was made. TCRdb reprocessed the reads with MiXCR, giving one entry per CDR3 protein. This sample has 120,000 or so distinct CDR3 sequences, with over 10% found just once. The sequencing sample was made of a population of CD138-negative cells sorted from bone marrow. These receptors all come from a donor at least 40 years old with multiple myeloma.

Many counts were recorded for this clonotype. This sequence joins TRBV7-8 and TRBJ2-3; the D is unclear. Trimming pared 3 bases from V and 2 bases from J, leaving 21 bases between. Germline CDR1 and CDR2: SGHVS and FQNEAQ. The CDR3 is 18 amino acids. This CDR3 is CASSFLVLAAPYTDTQYF. CDR3 nucleotides: TGTGCCAGCAGCTTTCTTGTTTTGGCAGCTCCGTACACAGATACGCAGTATTTT.

This clonotype was seen ten or more times. The chain recombines TRBV7-9 with TRBJ2-7, with TRBD1 as a possible D gene (6 bases). The length of the CDR3 is 14 residues. Trimming left V 4 bases short and J 6 bases short, with 16 bases between. Per germline, CDR1 SEHNR and CDR2 FQNEAQ (reference sequence). CDR3 nucleotide sequence: TGTGCCAGCAGCTCAATGACAGGTTCTGGCGAGCAGTACTTC. Its protein product is CASSSMTGSGEQYF.

The DNA for the CDR3 is TGTGCCAGTAGTATCCCCCTAGGGGCCCGTGGAAACACCATATATTTT. This encodes CASSIPLGARGNTIYF. V gene TRBV19 combines with J gene TRBJ1-3, with D possibly TRBD1 on 5 matching bases. Germline V gene lookup returns CDR1 LNHDA and CDR2 SQIVND (reference sequence). Trimming removed 3 bases at V and 3 bases at J, with 15 bases between. This CDR3 region has 16 residues.